The 21 T cell receptor beta chains presented below share a single source sample, sequenced in a study of T cell responses to AZD1222 COVID-19 vaccine. The protocol was immunoSEQ multiplex PCR, while the TCRdb copy is restricted to in-frame clones and leaves out a portion. The sample has 100,000 to 120,000 clones, roughly nine tenths seen once. The material sequenced was peripheral blood, taken on day 0 of MenACWY control vaccination. The receptors were gathered from an adult in good health.

The chain has TRBV24-1 and TRBJ1-3, with 7 positions matching TRBD1. This CDR3 spans 15 amino acids. The germline CDR1 and CDR2 sequences are KGHDR and SFDVKD. V shed 7 bases and J 0 bases; nucleotides not matched to a gene: 5. The CDR3 DNA follows: TGTGCCACCAGACTCGGGACAGTCTCTGGAAACACCATATATTTT. Its protein product is CATRLGTVSGNTIYF.

V is TRBV11-2 and J is TRBJ1-2; 7 bases are shared with TRBD1. Germline CDR1 SGHAT, CDR2 FQNNGV. This CDR3 spans 13 amino acids. Trimming at V came to 7 bases and at J to 1 base, leaving 3 bases not matched to a gene. The CDR3 region has the DNA TGTGCCAGCACCAGGGACAGTAACTATGGCTACACCTTC. The encoded protein is CASTRDSNYGYTF.

Only a few counts were recorded for this clone. This chain connects TRBV6-5 to TRBJ2-2; D unresolved. V lost 10 bases and J 4 bases, leaving 13 bases between the germline ends. Germline assignment: CDR1 MNHEY and CDR2 SVGAGI. The length of the CDR3 is 13 residues. CDR3 protein: CATQRGFTGELFF. The CDR3 DNA follows: TGTGCCACCCAAAGAGGCTTCACCGGGGAGCTGTTTTTT.

The chain employs TRBV6-4 and TRBJ1-1; D not resolved. The CDR3 loop spans 14 amino acids. The germline V and J ends were trimmed by 2 bases and 1 base, with 8 bases remaining between them. CDR1 is MRHNA, CDR2 SNTAGT, per germline. CDR3 DNA sequence: TGTGCCAGCAGTGACACGTATAGGAACACTGAAGCTTTCTTT. Amino acids: CASSDTYRNTEAFF.

The rearrangement links TRBV7-2 to TRBJ2-7; tentatively, D is TRBD2 (5 bases). Trimming stripped 0 bases from V and 7 bases from J, with 10 bases between. This CDR3 is built from 13 residues. From germline, CDR1 is SGHTA and CDR2 FQGNSA. Written as DNA, the CDR3 is TGTGCCAGCAGCTTAGCGCGAGGCGGGGAGCAGTACTTC. It translates to CASSLARGGEQYF.

The J gene is TRBJ2-7, the V gene TRBV5-4; D unresolved. Trimming left V 3 bases short and J 0 bases short, with 10 bases between. The CDR3 totals 14 residues. Per the germline V gene, CDR1 is SGHNT and CDR2 is YYREEE (reference sequence). In DNA form, the CDR3 reads TGTGCCAGCAGCTGGTGGGGAAGCTCCTACGAGCAGTACTTC. Its protein is CASSWWGSSYEQYF.

The J gene is TRBJ2-7, the V gene TRBV7-9; tentative D call: TRBD1 (6 bases). Germline V gene lookup returns CDR1 SEHNR and CDR2 FQNEAQ (reference sequence). The CDR3 runs 17 residues. V lost 4 bases, J lost 5 bases, and 24 bases lay in between. Written as DNA, the CDR3 is TGTGCCAGCAGCTCACGCCTTACAGGGTCAGAAAGGCACGAGCAGTACTTC. Protein sequence: CASSSRLTGSERHEQYF.

The chain carries TRBV28 and TRBJ2-7, with 8 bases that match TRBD1. Germline CDR1 and CDR2: MDHEN and SYDVKM. The CDR3 contains 14 residues. The J segment lost 0 bases and the V segment lost 7 bases, leaving 5 bases of the junction unmatched. The CDR3 region is CASKRTGSSYEQYF. DNA for the CDR3: TGTGCCAGCAAACGGACAGGGAGCTCCTACGAGCAGTACTTC.

The V gene is TRBV7-8, the J gene TRBJ1-5, with unresolved D. This CDR3 has 15 amino acids. Germline V CDR1 and CDR2: SGHVS, FQNEAQ. V lost 5 bases to trimming and J lost 0 bases, with 11 bases between them. This chain's CDR3 is CASSLHRVSNQPQHF. As DNA, the CDR3 is TGTGCCAGCAGCCTGCACCGGGTTAGCAATCAGCCCCAGCATTTT.

V is TRBV6-5 and J is TRBJ2-5, with D maybe TRBD1 (6 bases). This CDR3 contains 13 residues. Deletions cut 6 bases from V and 2 bases from J, with 10 bases between. The germline V gene encodes CDR1 MNHEY and CDR2 SVGAGI. The CDR3: CASRRQEQETQYF. CDR3 nucleotides: TGTGCCAGCAGACGACAGGAACAAGAGACCCAGTACTTC.

CDR3 nucleotide sequence: TGTGCCAGCAGTAAGTTGACAGGGGGCGAGCAGTACTTC. It is translated as CASSKLTGGEQYF. J is TRBJ2-7 and V is TRBV27; TRBD1 aligns across 9 bases. This CDR3 contains 13 residues. Trimming at V came to 5 bases and at J to 6 bases, leaving 5 bases not matched to a gene. CDR1 is MNHEY, CDR2 SMNVEV, per germline (reference sequence).

The gene calls are TRBV6-5 and TRBJ1-1; the D gene is possibly TRBD1 (6 bases). The CDR3 length is 12 residues. Germline-derived CDR1 and CDR2 are MNHEY and SVGAGI. With 7 bases removed from V and 8 bases from J, the gap between germline ends came to 14 bases. The CDR3 sequence is CASNLGTFEAFF. CDR3 DNA sequence: TGTGCCAGCAACTTAGGGACATTCGAAGCTTTCTTT.

This chain uses TRBV4-3 with TRBJ2-1; 8 nucleotides agree with TRBD2. The V and J ends lost 0 bases and 7 bases, in that order; junction bases with no gene match: 5. The length of the CDR3 is 15 residues. Germline CDR1 and CDR2: LGHNA and YSLEER. The CDR3 protein is CASSQDRAGANEQFF. The CDR3, as DNA: TGCGCCAGCAGCCAAGATCGAGCGGGGGCGAATGAGCAGTTCTTC.

V usage is TRBV4-3 and J usage is TRBJ2-1; perhaps TRBD2 as D (6 bases). V lost 3 bases to trimming and J lost 8 bases, with 14 bases between them. CDR1 and CDR2 (germline): LGHNA, YSLEER. This CDR3 is 14 amino acids long. The CDR3 sequence is CASSQGRGRYEQFF. The CDR3 region has the DNA TGCGCCAGCAGCCAGGGACGAGGGAGGTATGAGCAGTTCTTC.

This chain connects TRBV9 to TRBJ2-7; TRBD1 matches 10 bases. The CDR3 extends over 14 amino acids. Trimming at V came to 4 bases and at J to 4 bases, leaving 5 bases not matched to a gene. CDR1 and CDR2 from the germline V gene are SGDLS and YYNGEE. CDR3 in DNA: TGTGCCAGCAGCCGGACAGGGGGTAGGTACGAGCAGTACTTC. Its translation is CASSRTGGRYEQYF.

This clone has only one observation. This sequence joins TRBV4-1 and TRBJ1-1; D possibly corresponds to TRBD1 (6 bases). The germline gives CDR1 MGHRA, CDR2 YSYEKL. The V and J ends lost 3 bases and 6 bases respectively, with 20 bases between them. The CDR3 totals 16 residues. In nucleotides, the CDR3 is TGCGCCAGCAGCCAGGACCCACAGGGACCGGGAGCTGAAGCTTTCTTT. Amino acids: CASSQDPQGPGAEAFF.

The sample holds one count of this clone. The chain carries TRBV7-9 and TRBJ2-3; D gene uncertain. Trimming pared 5 bases from V and 1 base from J, leaving 16 bases between. The CDR3 is 16 residues long. CDR1 SEHNR and CDR2 FQNEAQ come from the germline V gene (reference sequence). CDR3 DNA: TGTGCCAGCAGCGGGCCTCGGGTATTGGGCACAGATACGCAGTATTTT. Translation: CASSGPRVLGTDTQYF.

V usage is TRBV7-9 and J usage is TRBJ1-6; D not certain. The ends were cut back, 3 bases at V and 0 bases at J, with 12 bases in the middle. Germline CDR1 is SEHNR and CDR2 is FQNEAQ (reference sequence). This CDR3 has 17 residues. This CDR3 is CASSFASGISYNSPLHF. In DNA, the CDR3 is TGTGCCAGCAGCTTCGCCTCCGGGATCTCCTATAATTCACCCCTCCACTTT.

J is TRBJ2-6 and V is TRBV6-1, with 10 bases identical to TRBD2. Trimming cost V 4 bases and J 0 bases; bases outside gene matches: 6. Germline V CDR1 and CDR2: MNHNS, SASEGT. The CDR3 is 18 amino acids. The DNA for the CDR3 is TGTGCCAGCAGTGCGCATAGCGGGGGGCCCTCTGGGGCCAACGTCCTGACTTTC. Amino acid sequence: CASSAHSGGPSGANVLTF.

The rearrangement links TRBV7-8 to TRBJ2-5, with TRBD2 matching over 10 bases. Germline assignment: CDR1 SGHVS and CDR2 FQNEAQ. This CDR3 is built from 15 residues. With 2 bases clipped from V and 5 bases from J, the junction kept 5 bases outside the gene matches. CDR3 DNA: TGTGCCAGCAGCTTATTAGCGGGGGGTGCGGAGACCCAGTACTTC. Amino acid sequence: CASSLLAGGAETQYF.

The chain has TRBV25-1 and TRBJ2-5; 9 bases line up with TRBD1. The germline V gene has CDR1 MGHDK and CDR2 SYGVNS. This CDR3 has 17 amino acids. The ends lost 4 bases at V and 5 bases at J; junction bases unmatched: 14. CDR3 in amino acids: CASSGDRAWGIGETQYF. The CDR3 DNA follows: TGTGCCAGCAGTGGGGACAGGGCTTGGGGGATTGGGGAGACCCAGTACTTC.